The 21 T cell receptor beta chains reported below all come from one sample, sequenced in a study of cytomegalovirus exposure and HLA in healthy donors. The table came from immunoSEQ multiplex PCR; TCRdb's copy has only in-frame clones and leaves some out. The sample holds about 150,000 clones; 70% to 90% are singletons and the top ten take about 20%. The sequenced material came from PBMCs. These receptors were taken from a man between 18 and 29 years old in good health and CMV-seropositive.

The rearrangement joins TRBV30 to TRBJ1-5; D remains ambiguous. The germline V gene has CDR1 GTSNPN and CDR2 SVGIG (reference sequence). V gave up 3 bases and J gave up 3 bases, with 15 bases separating them. The CDR3 contains 15 residues. In DNA, the CDR3 is TGTGCCTGGAGCGAGTCCGGGTTATTCAATCAGCCCCAGCATTTT. As protein: CAWSESGLFNQPQHF.

This clone was picked up one time. The gene calls are TRBV27 and TRBJ2-7; TRBD2 is a possible D gene (5 bases). Germline V gene lookup returns CDR1 MNHEY and CDR2 SMNVEV (reference sequence). The CDR3 has 13 residues. Trimming removed 2 bases at V and 7 bases at J, with 12 bases between. The CDR3 DNA sequence: TGTGCCAGCAGTTTAAAAAAAGGACTTGAGCAGTACTTC. Amino acid sequence: CASSLKKGLEQYF.

In its sample, this clone was seen once. The chain recombines TRBV30 with TRBJ2-6, with D perhaps matching TRBD1 (6 bases). The CDR3 spans 14 residues. With 8 bases removed from V and 4 bases from J, the gap between germline ends came to 15 bases. Germline CDR1 and CDR2: GTSNPN and SVGIG (reference sequence). DNA of the CDR3: TGTGCCCTCACATGGGGGCCCGGGGCCAACGTCCTGACTTTC. This sequence encodes CALTWGPGANVLTF.

The chain recombines TRBV10-3 with TRBJ2-7; 8 nucleotides agree with TRBD1. With 1 base clipped from V and 0 bases from J, the junction kept 5 bases outside the gene matches. Per germline, CDR1 ENHRY and CDR2 SYGVKD. This CDR3 region has 16 residues. The chain's CDR3 is CAISEFRDRSSYEQYF. Written as DNA, the CDR3 is TGTGCCATCAGTGAGTTCCGGGACAGGTCCTCCTACGAGCAGTACTTC.

The J gene is TRBJ2-1, the V gene TRBV9; tentative D call: TRBD1 (6 bases). This CDR3 is 16 amino acids long. Germline V lookup: CDR1 SGDLS, CDR2 YYNGEE. With 2 bases removed from V and 2 bases from J, the gap between germline ends came to 14 bases. The chain's CDR3 is CASSVQQGSTYNEQFF. CDR3 nucleotide sequence: TGTGCCAGCAGCGTCCAACAGGGATCCACCTACAATGAGCAGTTCTTC.

V and J are TRBV9 and TRBJ2-5; TRBD1 aligns across 10 bases. This CDR3 has 15 residues. CDR1 is SGDLS, CDR2 YYNGEE, per germline. The V gene end was trimmed by 3 bases and the J gene end by 5 bases; junction bases not matched to a gene: 7. The CDR3 is CASSGDRGHKETQYF. The DNA of the CDR3 is TGTGCCAGCAGCGGTGACAGGGGGCATAAGGAGACCCAGTACTTC.

The chain recombines TRBV5-6 with TRBJ2-2; D may be TRBD2 (5 bases). Trimming stripped 6 bases from V and 1 base from J, with 16 bases between. CDR1 is SGHDT, CDR2 YYEEEE, per germline. The CDR3 loop spans 16 amino acids. The CDR3 loop reads CASIRGFQRNTGELFF. Written as DNA, the CDR3 is TGTGCCAGCATCCGAGGGTTCCAGCGGAACACCGGGGAGCTGTTTTTT.

The chain is built from TRBV6-5 and TRBJ2-7, with a possible D match to TRBD2 (6 bases). The CDR3 spans 12 residues. The germline V gene has CDR1 MNHEY and CDR2 SVGAGI. V lost 4 bases to trimming and J lost 7 bases, with 11 bases between them. The CDR3 reads CASSSGTGEQYF. As DNA, the CDR3 is TGTGCCAGCAGTTCTGGGACTGGTGAGCAGTACTTC.

The chain is built from TRBV19 and TRBJ1-4, with D maybe TRBD1 (6 bases). The CDR3 is 14 residues long. Germline CDR1 and CDR2: LNHDA and SQIVND (reference sequence). The V and J ends lost 5 bases and 4 bases respectively, with 11 bases between them. The CDR3 bases are TGTGCCAGTAGTCCCCGGACAGTTAATGAAAAACTGTTTTTT. It translates to CASSPRTVNEKLFF.

This clone appeared once. The chain is built from TRBV6-1 and TRBJ1-1; 9 nucleotides agree with TRBD1. The CDR3 sequence is 13 residues long. With V trimmed by 3 bases and J by 10 bases, 6 bases remained unmatched. Germline values: CDR1 MNHNS, CDR2 SASEGT. Here the CDR3 reads CASSESDRGRAFF. Here the CDR3 DNA reads TGTGCCAGCAGTGAGTCCGACAGGGGGAGAGCTTTCTTT.

The chain uses TRBV7-9 and TRBJ2-1, with TRBD2 matching over 7 bases. J gave up 9 bases and V 5 bases, and 16 bases lay outside the gene matches. There are 16 residues in the CDR3. Looked up from germline, CDR1 is SEHNR and CDR2 is FQNEAQ (reference sequence). The CDR3: CASSIQAGVSTAEQFF. In nucleotides, the CDR3 is TGTGCCAGCAGCATACAGGCGGGAGTCTCTACAGCTGAGCAGTTCTTC.

The chain is built from TRBV28 and TRBJ2-7, with TRBD2 as a possible D gene (6 bases). V shed 3 bases and J shed 4 bases, with 16 bases lying between them. The CDR3 has 15 residues. The germline gives CDR1 MDHEN, CDR2 SYDVKM. The CDR3 reads CASSFPGTGDYEQYF. CDR3 DNA sequence: TGTGCCAGCAGTTTTCCTGGGACGGGAGATTACGAGCAGTACTTC.

The V gene is TRBV7-2, the J gene TRBJ1-1, with TRBD1 as a possible D gene (6 bases). Germline CDR1 and CDR2: SGHTA and FQGNSA. CDR3 length: 15 residues. The ends were cut back, 3 bases at V and 0 bases at J, with 11 bases in the middle. This chain's CDR3 is CASSLQGTMNTEAFF. The CDR3 DNA follows: TGTGCCAGCAGCTTGCAGGGGACCATGAACACTGAAGCTTTCTTT.

The chain has TRBV11-1 and TRBJ2-7; D perhaps matches TRBD1 (5 bases). Germline V gene data show CDR1 as SGHAT and CDR2 as FQDESV (reference sequence). The CDR3 length is 15 residues. The V end lost 7 bases, the J end lost 1 base, and 17 bases lay between the germline ends. CDR3 sequence: CASTPDGPGSYEQYF. CDR3 in DNA: TGTGCCAGCACCCCAGATGGTCCAGGGTCCTACGAGCAGTACTTC.

The V call is TRBV13, the J call TRBJ2-7, with TRBD1 identical over 10 bases. Germline CDR1 PRHDT, CDR2 FYEKMQ (reference sequence). The CDR3 runs 13 residues. Trimming cost V 8 bases and J 3 bases; bases outside gene matches: 4. The CDR3 loop reads CASAGTGDYEQYF. CDR3 DNA: TGTGCCAGCGCCGGGACAGGGGACTACGAGCAGTACTTC.

A single count supports this clone. The chain recombines TRBV18 with TRBJ2-7; D unresolved. The germline V gene has CDR1 KGHSH and CDR2 LQKENI. V was clipped by 0 bases and J by 2 bases, with 8 bases between them. This CDR3 is built from 14 residues. Here the CDR3 DNA reads TGTGCCAGCTCACCACCGAGTGTCGCCTACGAGCAGTACTTC. This translates into CASSPPSVAYEQYF.

This chain uses TRBV6-1 with TRBJ2-2; D is undetermined. Germline CDR1 is MNHNS and CDR2 is SASEGT. With 2 bases removed from V and 2 bases from J, the gap between germline ends came to 9 bases. The CDR3 is 15 residues long. CDR3 in DNA: TGTGCCAGCAGTGAATTGGGCATTAACACCGGGGAGCTGTTTTTT. Translating gives CASSELGINTGELFF.

The chain employs TRBV2 and TRBJ2-3; D remains ambiguous. This CDR3 contains 10 residues. Germline CDR1 reads SNHLY; CDR2 reads FYNNEI. Trimming stripped 8 bases from V and 6 bases from J, with 6 bases between. The CDR3: CASWRDTQYF. CDR3 nucleotides: TGTGCCAGCTGGCGGGATACGCAGTATTTT.

This chain links TRBV7-2 with TRBJ2-2; 14 bases fit TRBD2. CDR1 is SGHTA and CDR2 is FQGNSA in the germline V gene. The CDR3 is 17 residues long. Unmatched junction bases numbered 9, after V lost 5 bases and J lost 7 bases. The CDR3 region has the DNA TGTGCCAGCAGCCTCTTGGGACTAGCGGGAGTTGACGGGGAGCTGTTTTTT. As protein: CASSLLGLAGVDGELFF.

This chain joins TRBV7-2 and TRBJ1-2; D is uncertain. The CDR3 loop spans 12 amino acids. V lost 5 bases and J lost 7, with 11 bases in between. Germline CDR1 is SGHTA and CDR2 is FQGNSA. The CDR3 DNA reads TGTGCCAGCAGCGGGAGGGTAGGTGGCTACACCTTC. Amino acids: CASSGRVGGYTF. Combining the CDR3 with reference TRBV7-2 and TRBJ1-2 gives the whole variable domain GAGVSQSPSNKVTEKGKDVELRCDPISGHTALYWYRQSLGQGLEFLIYFQGNSAPDKSGLPSDRFSAERTGGSVSTLTIQRTQQEDSAVYLCASSGRVGGYTFGSGTRLTVV.

The chain is built from TRBV19 and TRBJ1-3, with 9 bases identical to TRBD1. This CDR3 has 15 amino acids. Looked up from germline, CDR1 is LNHDA and CDR2 is SQIVND (reference sequence). Germline trimming cut 3 bases from V and 4 bases from J; bases unmatched to any gene: 4. CDR3 in DNA: TGTGCCAGTAGTATCGGGACAGGGTCCGGAAACACCATATATTTT. Translating it yields CASSIGTGSGNTIYF.